This record looks at one T cell receptor (beta chain) sequence and its context. The data originate from a study of cytomegalovirus exposure and HLA in healthy donors. This PCR relied on a set of 60 Vbeta primers and 13 Jbeta primers. Profiling relied on immunoSEQ multiplex PCR, and the TCRdb table lists in-frame clones only, not all of them. The repertoire holds approximately 150,000 clones, with roughly 75% as singletons. Input material: PBMCs. The origin of this receptor is a female donor in good health and CMV-seronegative.

CDR3 in amino acids: CASSLAGFQNQPQHF. CDR3 coding DNA: TGTGCCAGCAGTTTGGCAGGGTTTCAAAATCAGCCCCAGCATTTT. The chain recombines TRBV28 with TRBJ1-5; D may be TRBD1 (5 bases). Germline V lookup: CDR1 MDHEN, CDR2 SYDVKM. The ends were cut back, 3 bases at V and 4 bases at J, with 13 bases in the middle. The CDR3 extends over 15 amino acids.